This T cell receptor beta chain was obtained from a study of Ad26.COV2.S vaccination and SARS-CoV-2 variants. The method was immunoSEQ multiplex PCR; TCRdb's version includes in-frame clones alone and lacks a portion of them. The table includes 350,000 to 450,000 clones, 83% detected once. This CDR3 is 12 amino acids long. V lost 3 bases to trimming and J lost 7 bases, with 9 bases between them. Treatment reported: 15 to 20 received Ad26.COV2.S at low or high dose, single or two shots; a few received placebo; per-sample allocation not given. Day 63 after the first vaccine or placebo injection was the time point for sampling.

The J gene is TRBJ1-1, the V gene TRBV12-3 or TRBV12-4, with a tentative D call TRBD1 (5 bases). The TCR originated in a person aged 18-60 years who received the Ad26.COV2.S COVID-19 vaccine or a placebo. The source was peripheral blood, collected in a trial of Ad26.COV2.S vaccine versus placebo. CDR3 protein: CASSFSQGEAFF. The CDR3 bases are TGTGCCAGCAGTTTTTCGCAGGGTGAAGCTTTCTTT.